The sequence of this T cell receptor (beta chain) was determined in a study of control samples from healthy donors and cancer patients. The table came from immunoSEQ multiplex PCR; TCRdb's copy has only in-frame clones and leaves some out. The sample has 65,000 to 95,000 clones, around 87% seen once; the top ten hold around 18%. Trimming took off 0 bases at V and 0 bases at J, with 8 bases between the two ends. The CDR3 has 15 amino acids. Germline V CDR1 and CDR2: MNHEY, SVGAGI. Material for sequencing was blood. The chain joins TRBV6-5 to TRBJ1-1; weak D call: TRBD1 (5 bases). The TCR was taken from a man in his fifties or sixties in good health. CDR3 in amino acids: CASSYSPGLNTEAFF. CDR3 DNA sequence: TGTGCCAGCAGTTACTCTCCAGGGTTGAACACTGAAGCTTTCTTT.